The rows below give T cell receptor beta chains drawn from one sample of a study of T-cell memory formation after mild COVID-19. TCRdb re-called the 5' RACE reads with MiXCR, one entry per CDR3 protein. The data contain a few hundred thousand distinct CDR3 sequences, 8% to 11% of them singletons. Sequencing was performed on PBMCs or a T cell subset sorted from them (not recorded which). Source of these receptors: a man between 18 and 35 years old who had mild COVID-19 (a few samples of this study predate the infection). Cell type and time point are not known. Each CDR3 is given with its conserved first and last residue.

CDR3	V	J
CSPYFKNEQFF	TRBV29-1	TRBJ2-1
CASIAQGEGTQYF	TRBV5-1	TRBJ2-5
CASRPGQGAYGYTF	TRBV2	TRBJ1-2
CASSRNRDQPQHF	TRBV3-1	TRBJ1-5
CASSRTQGNTEAFF	TRBV7-3	TRBJ1-1
CASCSREYTEAFF	TRBV19	TRBJ1-1
CASSPSRSEQYF	TRBV4-2	TRBJ2-7
CSSSYRRGVPEAFF	TRBV6-5	TRBJ1-1
CATSDRGRGTGELFF	TRBV24-1	TRBJ2-2
CASSYLDGGSSYNEQFF	TRBV6-5	TRBJ2-1
CASSLAEATYEQYF	TRBV7-7	TRBJ2-7
CAISERTLFYGYTF	TRBV10-3	TRBJ1-2
CASSFLGGVQYF	TRBV11-2	TRBJ2-3
CARETGSIYEQYF	TRBV6-2/TRBV6-3	TRBJ2-7
CSVLGLAGQETQYF	TRBV29-1	TRBJ2-5
CASSAQSGSSYEQYF	TRBV7-3	TRBJ2-7
CASSLRRSRGTEAFF	TRBV11-2	TRBJ1-1
CASSRDRGTSPLHF	TRBV5-1	TRBJ1-6
CASSLTSPGELFF	TRBV12-3/TRBV12-4	TRBJ2-2
CASSTSFDNSPLHF	TRBV27	TRBJ1-6
CASSGDSWNTIYF	TRBV5-1	TRBJ1-3
CASSVGGGANVLTF	TRBV5-1	TRBJ2-6
CASSLAGLSPLHF	TRBV5-1	TRBJ1-6
CASSLGQGRQTQYF	TRBV28	TRBJ2-5
CASSFSGETEAFF	TRBV7-2	TRBJ1-1
CSAPRTGSQTYNEQFF	TRBV20-1	TRBJ2-1
CASSLPPNEQYF	TRBV12-3/TRBV12-4	TRBJ2-7
CASSQVNIYNEQFF	TRBV14	TRBJ2-1
CASSLSGRGLGSAWSTEAFF	TRBV7-2	TRBJ1-1
CASSPGGSFGETQYF	TRBV7-2	TRBJ2-5
CASSQSGGADTQYF	TRBV12-3/TRBV12-4	TRBJ2-3
CSAKYRASGGSPLHF	TRBV20-1	TRBJ1-6
CASSLEGQDTQYF	TRBV5-1	TRBJ2-3
CASSQEAGLNEKLFF	TRBV4-1	TRBJ1-4
CARSLGPAFF	TRBV6-2/TRBV6-3	TRBJ1-1
CASSGIQGYPEAFF	TRBV2	TRBJ1-1
CSARGRQGYLGYGYTF	TRBV20-1	TRBJ1-2
CASSKWALKGYTF	TRBV6-5	TRBJ1-2
CASTWQGASYEQYF	TRBV5-1	TRBJ2-7
CAISAVASWGANVLTF	TRBV10-3	TRBJ2-6
CASSSPLRLETQYF	TRBV6-2/TRBV6-3	TRBJ2-5
CAISVMTGEKNGYTF	TRBV10-3	TRBJ1-2
CATSDPRREETQYF	TRBV24-1	TRBJ2-5
CASAVANYGYTF	TRBV6-6	TRBJ1-2
CASSPLPGGYGYTF	TRBV28	TRBJ1-2
CATSREVMNTEAFF	TRBV15	TRBJ1-1
CAISGRGVNTEAFF	TRBV10-3	TRBJ1-1